One T cell receptor beta chain is described in this entry. The antigen this receptor binds is unknown. Base qualities are missing; no much larger clone stands one base away. The record originates from a study of T cell responses to AZD1222 COVID-19 vaccine listed by TCRdb under 2021. A note on the overall study: AZD1222 recipients with second doses at about 4 weeks or about 12 weeks were pooled, because spike-specific TCR depth and breadth did not differ between schedules. TCR sequencing covered more than 230 trial participants: roughly 200 given two doses of AZD1222 and 26 given two doses of MenACWY control vaccine. Trial participants were enrolled into age subgroups of 18-55, 56-69 and 70-plus years, which contained about 150, 28 and 57 TCR-sequenced participants, respectively.

V is cut by 7 bases and J by 2 bases, and the space between the germline ends is 11 bases. The cysteine opens and the phenylalanine closes a CDR3 of 13 amino acids. The kept DNA is CDR3 alone, 39 bases in frame from the first base. The germline V gene specifies SNHLY as CDR1 and FYNNEI as CDR2. The CDR3 regions of human TCRbeta chains were subjected to immunosequencing. From the authors' description of their analysis: TCRs in the repertoires were compared against a reference library of SARS-CoV-2-specific TCRs that had been generated with the MIRA antigen-specificity platform. Breadth was defined as the fraction of unique TCRs that were SARS-CoV-2-associated, and depth was defined as the fraction of total T cells that were SARS-CoV-2-associated. Using the MIRA data, each spike-specific TCR was assigned both to the spike region to which the TCR was reactive and to a CD4 or CD8 class. Log10-transformed breadth and depth values were compared by one-way ANOVA with Sidak's multiple comparisons tests. TCRdb re-hosts the immuneACCESS table, in-frame sequences only. Its copies lack some clones; in the studies checked, an unresolved V gene accounts for under half of them, and the cause for the rest is not known. The V and J calls and clone size are taken from that table; D and trimming were inferred from the DNA. Within this sample are 90,000 to 150,000 clones, with roughly nine tenths of them counted one time only. The ten top clones hold 5% to 6% of the sample.

Taken with the paper, the label for time point translates to: baseline before first vaccination. Vaccinee samples were obtained from the UK trials COV001 and COV002, which included a single-blind randomized controlled phase 2/3 trial of AZD1222 (ChAdOx1 nCoV-19) in healthy adults. Trial participant PBMC samples were collected at day 0 and day 28 after the second dose for TCRbeta chain sequencing. Points the paper makes about the study in general: Conclusions about previously exposed vaccinees are limited because only 6 or 7 AZD1222 recipients were SARS-CoV-2 seropositive at baseline. CD4 TCRs associated with the vaccine covered the entire spike protein, and the dominant responses were in regions 160-218 and 743-854. Participants were mostly white British, with more females than males. The authors suggested clonal diversity may have been underestimated. Because no day 14 peak-response samples were available, the repertoires could be characterized only after the peak T cell response. In the small 56-69-year group, the increase in depth fell short of significance, most likely because of low power. After two AZD1222 doses, both the breadth and the depth of spike-specific TCRs were significantly higher than at day 0 and than in MenACWY recipients. Reportedly, almost half of the unique spike-specific TCRs recognized epitopes lying outside the regions that are mutated in the B.1.351 and B.1.1.7 variants.

The chain is assembled from TRBV2 and TRBJ1-2; the D gene identity is not certain. The TCR sequence derives from an adult in good health. The sequencing used peripheral blood, collected on day 0 of AZD1222 vaccination. The CDR3 sequence is CASIQTLNYGYTF. The sequenced DNA: TGTGCCAGCATCCAGACCCTAAACTATGGCTACACCTTC.